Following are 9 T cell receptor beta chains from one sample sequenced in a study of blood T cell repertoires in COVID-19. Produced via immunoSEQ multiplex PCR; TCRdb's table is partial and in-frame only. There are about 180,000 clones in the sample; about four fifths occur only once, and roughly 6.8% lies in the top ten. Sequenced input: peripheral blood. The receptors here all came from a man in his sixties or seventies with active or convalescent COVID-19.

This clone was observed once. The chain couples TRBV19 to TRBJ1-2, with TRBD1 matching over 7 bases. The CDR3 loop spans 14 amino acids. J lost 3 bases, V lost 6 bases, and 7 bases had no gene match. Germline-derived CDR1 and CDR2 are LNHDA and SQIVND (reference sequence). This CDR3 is CASSGTESDYGYTF. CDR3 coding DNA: TGTGCCAGTAGCGGGACAGAGAGTGACTATGGCTACACCTTC. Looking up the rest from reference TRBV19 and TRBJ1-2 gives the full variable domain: DGGITQSPKYLFRKEGQNVTLSCEQNLNHDAMYWYRQDPGQGLRLIYYSQIVNDFQKGDIAEGYSVSREKKESFPLTVTSAQKNPTAFYLCASSGTESDYGYTFGSGTRLTVV.

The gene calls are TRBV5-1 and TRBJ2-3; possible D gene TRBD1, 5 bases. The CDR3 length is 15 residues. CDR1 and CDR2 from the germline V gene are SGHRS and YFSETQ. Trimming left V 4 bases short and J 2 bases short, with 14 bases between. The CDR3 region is CASSEDSFLTDTQYF. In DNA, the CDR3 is TGCGCCAGCAGCGAAGACAGTTTTCTCACAGATACGCAGTATTTT.

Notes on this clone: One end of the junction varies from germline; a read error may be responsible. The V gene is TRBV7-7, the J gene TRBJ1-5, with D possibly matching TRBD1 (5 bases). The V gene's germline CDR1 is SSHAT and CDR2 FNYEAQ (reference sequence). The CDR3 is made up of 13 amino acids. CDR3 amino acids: CASSTDIGQPQHF. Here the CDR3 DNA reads TGTGCTAGCAGCACGGACATTGGTCAGCCCCAGCATTTT.

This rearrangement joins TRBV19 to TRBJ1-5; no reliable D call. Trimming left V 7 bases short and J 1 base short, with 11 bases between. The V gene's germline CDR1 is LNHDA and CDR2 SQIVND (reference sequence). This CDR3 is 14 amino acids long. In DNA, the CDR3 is TGTGCCAGTACCGGGTCTACCAGCAATCAGCCCCAGCATTTT. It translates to CASTGSTSNQPQHF.

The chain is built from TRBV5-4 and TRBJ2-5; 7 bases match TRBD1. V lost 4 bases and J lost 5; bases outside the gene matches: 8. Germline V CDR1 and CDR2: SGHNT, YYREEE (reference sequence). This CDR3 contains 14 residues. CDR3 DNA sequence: TGTGCCAGCAGCAGTTACAGGGGTGTGGAGACCCAGTACTTC. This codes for CASSSYRGVETQYF.

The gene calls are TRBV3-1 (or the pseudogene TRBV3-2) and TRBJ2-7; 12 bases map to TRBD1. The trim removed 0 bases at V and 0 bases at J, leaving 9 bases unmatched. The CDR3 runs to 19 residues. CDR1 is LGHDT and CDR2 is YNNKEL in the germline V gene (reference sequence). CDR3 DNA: TGTGCCAGCAGCCAAGATTTTGAGGGGGACAGGGGGCGCTCCTACGAGCAGTACTTC. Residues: CASSQDFEGDRGRSYEQYF.

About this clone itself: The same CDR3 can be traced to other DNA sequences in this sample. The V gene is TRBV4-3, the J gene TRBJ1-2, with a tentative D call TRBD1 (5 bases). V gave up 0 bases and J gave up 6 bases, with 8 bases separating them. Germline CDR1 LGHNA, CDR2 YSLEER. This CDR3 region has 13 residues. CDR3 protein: CASSQDRGNGYTF. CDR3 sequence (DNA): TGCGCCAGCAGCCAAGATCGGGGGAATGGCTACACCTTC.

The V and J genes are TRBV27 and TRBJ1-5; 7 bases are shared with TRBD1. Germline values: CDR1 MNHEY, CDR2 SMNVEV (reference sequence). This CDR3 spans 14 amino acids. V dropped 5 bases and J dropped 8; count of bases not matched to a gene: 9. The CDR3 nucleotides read TGTGCCAGCAGTCCGCGCGACAGGGCGGAGCCCCAGCATTTT. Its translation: CASSPRDRAEPQHF.

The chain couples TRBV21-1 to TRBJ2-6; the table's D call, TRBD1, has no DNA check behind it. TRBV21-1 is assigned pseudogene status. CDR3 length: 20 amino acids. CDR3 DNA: TGTGCCAGCAGCCTCATGAGCAGAGGGACAGGGCTCTCTGGGGCCAACGTCCTGACTTTC. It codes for CASSLMSRGTGLSGANVLTF.